One and the same sample provided the 5 T cell receptor beta chains below, sequenced in a study of cytomegalovirus exposure and HLA in healthy donors (dated by TCRdb to about 2017). The library came from the immunoSEQ multiplex PCR assay. For the multiplex PCR, a mixture combining 60 forward primers for TCR Vbeta segments and 13 reverse primers for TCR Jbeta segments was used. The table was pulled from immuneACCESS by TCRdb, which kept in-frame rearrangements only. Such tables lose some clones; where checked, under half of the loss comes from unresolved V genes, and the rest has no known cause. The sample includes about 120,000 clones, with 70% to 85% observed a single time. 2.5% of the sample is in the top ten clones. Material for sequencing was PBMCs. The receptors were sampled from a woman in her late teens or twenties in good health and CMV-seronegative.

The rearrangement joins TRBV28 to TRBJ1-2; the D gene is possibly TRBD1 (5 bases). CDR3 length: 15 amino acids. V was cut by 2 bases and J by 4 bases, with 14 bases left in between. Germline-derived CDR1 and CDR2 are MDHEN and SYDVKM. CDR3 region: CASSLRTGLGYGYTF. In DNA form, the CDR3 reads TGTGCCAGCAGTTTAAGAACAGGCCTCGGCTATGGCTACACCTTC.

On this clone itself: One end of the junction does not line up with germline, which may come from a read error. J is TRBJ1-1 and V is TRBV6-5, with 8 bases identical to TRBD1. This CDR3 has 13 residues. Germline-derived CDR1 and CDR2 are MNHEY and SVGAGI. The DNA for the CDR3 is TGTGCCGGCAGGCAGGACAGGGATGTAGGAGCTTTCTTT. This translates into CAGRQDRDVGAFF.

The chain links TRBV2 to TRBJ2-1; 14 nucleotides line up with TRBD2. The CDR3 consists of 16 residues. Germline values: CDR1 SNHLY, CDR2 FYNNEI. The V and J ends lost 8 bases and 6 bases, in that order; junction bases with no gene match: 9. The CDR3 sequence is CASDWGLAGASNEQFF. As DNA, the CDR3 is TGTGCCAGCGATTGGGGACTAGCGGGGGCGAGCAATGAGCAGTTCTTC.

CDR3 in amino acids: CASMTGSNYGYTF. DNA of the CDR3: TGCGCCAGCATGACAGGGAGTAACTATGGCTACACCTTC. The chain employs TRBV10-2 and TRBJ1-2; 7 bases line up with TRBD1. V lost 7 bases and J lost 1; bases outside the gene matches: 3. The CDR3 loop spans 13 amino acids. Germline V lookup: CDR1 WSHSY, CDR2 SAAADI.

This chain links TRBV9 with TRBJ2-1, with a possible D match to TRBD1 (8 bases). The ends were cut back, 0 bases at V and 7 bases at J, with 17 bases in the middle. CDR1 and CDR2 from the germline V gene are SGDLS and YYNGEE. CDR3 size: 16 residues. The CDR3 loop is CASSVAQGGPDNEQFF. CDR3 sequence (DNA): TGTGCCAGCAGCGTAGCACAGGGGGGGCCGGATAATGAGCAGTTCTTC.